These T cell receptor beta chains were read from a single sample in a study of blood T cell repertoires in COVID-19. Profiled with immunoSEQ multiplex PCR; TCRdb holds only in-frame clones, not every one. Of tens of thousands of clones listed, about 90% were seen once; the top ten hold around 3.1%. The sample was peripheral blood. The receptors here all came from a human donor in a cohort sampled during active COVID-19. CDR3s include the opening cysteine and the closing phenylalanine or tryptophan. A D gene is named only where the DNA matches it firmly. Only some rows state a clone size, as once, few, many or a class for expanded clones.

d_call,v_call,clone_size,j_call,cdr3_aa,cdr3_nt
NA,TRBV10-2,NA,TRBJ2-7,CASSESGAKQYF,TGCGCCAGCAGTGAGTCAGGGGCAAAGCAGTACTTC
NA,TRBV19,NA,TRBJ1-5,CASSIRDTNQPQHF,TGTGCCAGTAGTATCCGCGACACCAATCAGCCCCAGCATTTT
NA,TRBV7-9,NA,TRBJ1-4,CASSHGGIYNEKLFF,TGTGCCAGCAGCCACGGCGGGATATACAATGAAAAACTGTTTTTT
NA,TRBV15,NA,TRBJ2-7,CATSNAGVQSYEQYF,TGTGCCACCAGCAATGCAGGGGTCCAAAGCTACGAGCAGTACTTC
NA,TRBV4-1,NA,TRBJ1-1,CASSPSTGMNTEAFF,TGCGCCAGCAGCCCCTCGACAGGCATGAACACTGAAGCTTTCTTT
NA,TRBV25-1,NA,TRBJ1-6,CASSASGKGNSPLHF,TGTGCCAGCAGTGCCTCGGGTAAGGGGAATTCACCCCTCCACTTT
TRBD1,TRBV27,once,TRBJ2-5,CASSSGTGQETQYF,TGTGCCAGCAGTTCCGGGACAGGGCAAGAGACCCAGTACTTC
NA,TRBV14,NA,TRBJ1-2,CASSQGGFYRYTF,TGTGCCAGCAGCCAAGGGGGCTTCTATCGCTACACCTTC
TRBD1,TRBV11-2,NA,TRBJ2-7,CASSLDIATGASEQYF,TGTGCCAGCAGCTTAGATATCGCGACAGGGGCAAGCGAGCAGTACTTC
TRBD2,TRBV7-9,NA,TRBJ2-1,CASSPRGGGSAVNEQFF,TGTGCCAGCAGCCCTCGGGGGGGCGGGAGCGCTGTGAATGAGCAGTTCTTC
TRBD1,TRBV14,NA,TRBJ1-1,CASSRRTGANTEAFF,TGTGCCAGCAGCCGCAGGACAGGGGCGAACACTGAAGCTTTCTTT
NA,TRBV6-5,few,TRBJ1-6,CASRTLHSPLHF,TGTGCCAGCAGGACACTCCATTCACCCCTCCACTTT
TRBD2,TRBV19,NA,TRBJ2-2,CASRNRGGNTGELFF,TGTGCCAGTAGAAATCGGGGGGGGAACACCGGGGAGCTGTTTTTT
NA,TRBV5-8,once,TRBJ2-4,CASSLAQGNIQYF,TGTGCCAGCAGCTTGGCACAGGGAAACATTCAGTACTTC
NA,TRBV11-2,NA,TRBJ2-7,CASSLSDHRGYEQYF,TGTGCCAGCAGCCTTAGCGATCACCGGGGCTACGAGCAGTACTTC
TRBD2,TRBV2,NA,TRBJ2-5,CASRDGTSGVYQETQYF,TGTGCCAGCAGAGACGGGACTAGCGGTGTGTACCAAGAGACCCAGTACTTC
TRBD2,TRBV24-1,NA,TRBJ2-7,CATSDSLAGFYEQYF,TGTGCCACCAGTGACAGTCTAGCGGGCTTCTACGAGCAGTACTTC
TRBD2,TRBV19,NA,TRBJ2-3,CASSIGSGRALTQYF,TGTGCCAGTAGTATAGGAAGCGGGAGGGCCCTTACGCAGTATTTT
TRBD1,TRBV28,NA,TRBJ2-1,CASSWTGGVDEQFF,TGTGCCAGCAGTTGGACAGGGGGTGTTGATGAGCAGTTCTTC
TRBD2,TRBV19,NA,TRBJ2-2,CASSQDVLAGVTGELFF,TGTGCCAGTAGCCAAGACGTACTAGCGGGAGTCACCGGGGAGCTGTTTTTT
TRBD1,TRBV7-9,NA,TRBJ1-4,CASSLMGRGRNEKLFF,TGTGCCAGCAGCTTAATGGGTAGGGGGCGCAATGAAAAACTGTTTTTT
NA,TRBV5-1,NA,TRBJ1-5,CASSLDAGSNQPQHF,TGCGCCAGCAGCTTGGACGCAGGGAGCAATCAGCCCCAGCATTTT
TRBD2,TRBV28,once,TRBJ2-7,CASSLGGRGYEQYF,TGTGCCAGCAGTTTAGGCGGGAGAGGTTACGAGCAGTACTTC
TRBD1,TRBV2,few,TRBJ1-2,CASSVGQTGHGYTF,TGTGCCAGCAGTGTGGGCCAGACAGGGCATGGCTACACCTTC
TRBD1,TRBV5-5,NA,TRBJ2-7,CASSLGQGLYEQYF,TGTGCCAGCAGCTTGGGACAGGGCCTCTACGAGCAGTACTTC
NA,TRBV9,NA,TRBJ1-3,CASSRTVSGNTIYF,TGTGCCAGCAGCCGGACAGTCTCTGGAAACACCATATATTTT
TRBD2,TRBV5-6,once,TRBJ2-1,CASSLVWAGGLDNEQFF,TGTGCCAGCAGCTTGGTGTGGGCGGGAGGGCTCGACAATGAGCAGTTCTTC
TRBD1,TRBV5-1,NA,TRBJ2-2,CASSVGQGGTGELFF,TGCGCCAGCAGTGTGGGACAGGGTGGCACCGGGGAGCTGTTTTTT
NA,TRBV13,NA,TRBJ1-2,CASSSPGNYGYTF,TGTGCCAGCAGCTCCCCAGGGAACTATGGCTACACCTTC
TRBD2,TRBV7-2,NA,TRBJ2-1,CASSSTPAGANEQFF,TGTGCCAGCAGCTCCACCCCAGCGGGAGCCAATGAGCAGTTCTTC
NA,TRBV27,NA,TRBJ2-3,CASSWSGADTQYF,TGTGCCAGCAGTTGGTCAGGGGCAGATACGCAGTATTTT
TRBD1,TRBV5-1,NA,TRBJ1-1,CASSFGTGVVNTEAFF,TGCGCCAGCAGCTTCGGGACAGGGGTGGTGAACACTGAAGCTTTCTTT
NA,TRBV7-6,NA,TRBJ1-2,CASSPGGGEEGYTF,TGTGCCAGCAGCCCGGGGGGGGGCGAAGAAGGCTACACCTTC
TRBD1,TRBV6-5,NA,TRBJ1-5,CASKKQQGISQPQHF,TGTGCCAGCAAAAAACAACAGGGGATCTCTCAGCCCCAGCATTTT
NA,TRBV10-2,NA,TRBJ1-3,CASSEQGGSGNTIYF,TGCGCCAGCAGTGAACAGGGTGGTTCTGGAAACACCATATATTTT
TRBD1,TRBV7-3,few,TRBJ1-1,CASSPLAGGFTEAFF,TGTGCCAGCAGCCCCCTGGCAGGGGGTTTCACTGAAGCTTTCTTT
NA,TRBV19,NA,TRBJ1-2,CASGGSQRRTKGYTF,TGTGCCAGCGGGGGTTCACAGAGGCGTACCAAGGGCTACACCTTC
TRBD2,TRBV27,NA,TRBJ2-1,CASIREGSGRANEQFF,TGTGCCAGCATCAGAGAGGGCAGCGGGAGGGCCAATGAGCAGTTCTTC
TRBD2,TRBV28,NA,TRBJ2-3,CASSSGGRADTQYF,TGTGCCAGCAGTTCCGGCGGGAGAGCAGATACGCAGTATTTT
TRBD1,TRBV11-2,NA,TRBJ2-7,CASSQDRGHYEQYF,TGTGCCAGCAGCCAGGACAGGGGACACTACGAGCAGTACTTC
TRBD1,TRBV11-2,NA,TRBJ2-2,CASSSWGQGATGELFF,TGTGCCAGCAGCTCCTGGGGACAGGGGGCTACCGGGGAGCTGTTTTTT
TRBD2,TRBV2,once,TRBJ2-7,CASSREASYEQYF,TGTGCCAGCAGCCGGGAGGCCTCCTACGAGCAGTACTTC
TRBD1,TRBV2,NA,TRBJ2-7,CASRGGQGPYEQYF,TGTGCCAGCAGAGGGGGACAGGGACCCTACGAGCAGTACTTC
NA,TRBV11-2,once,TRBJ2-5,CASSLARATYQETQYF,TGTGCCAGCAGCTTAGCCAGGGCGACGTACCAAGAGACCCAGTACTTC
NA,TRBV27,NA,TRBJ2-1,CASSLNRYNEQFF,TGTGCCAGCAGTTTAAACAGATACAATGAGCAGTTCTTC
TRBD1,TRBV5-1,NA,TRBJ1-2,CASSLDRGLYGYTF,TGCGCCAGCAGCTTGGACAGGGGGCTTTATGGCTACACCTTC
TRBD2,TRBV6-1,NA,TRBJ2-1,CASSELLRLAGQNNEQFF,TGTGCCAGCAGTGAATTACTTAGGCTAGCGGGCCAAAACAATGAGCAGTTCTTC
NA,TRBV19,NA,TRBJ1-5,CASSMGSNQPQHF,TGTGCCAGTAGTATGGGCAGCAATCAGCCCCAGCATTTT
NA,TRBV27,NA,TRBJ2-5,CASRTTGLPGTQYF,TGTGCCAGCAGAACCACGGGACTCCCAGGGACCCAGTACTTC
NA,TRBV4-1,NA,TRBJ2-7,CASSQVTGFASSYEQYF,TGCGCCAGCAGCCAAGTCACAGGTTTTGCTAGCTCCTACGAGCAGTACTTC
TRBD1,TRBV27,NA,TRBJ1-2,CASNPGQGNPLGGYTF,TGTGCCAGCAACCCGGGACAGGGTAATCCGTTGGGTGGCTACACCTTC
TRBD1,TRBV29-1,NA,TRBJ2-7,CSATTGTGAYEQYF,TGCAGCGCGACGACCGGGACAGGGGCCTACGAGCAGTACTTC
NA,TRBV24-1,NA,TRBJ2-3,CATSRGAITDTQYF,TGTGCCACCAGTCGGGGGGCCATAACAGATACGCAGTATTTT
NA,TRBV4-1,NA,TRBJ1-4,CASSHGGSNEKLFF,TGCGCCAGCAGCCATGGAGGTTCCAATGAAAAACTGTTTTTT
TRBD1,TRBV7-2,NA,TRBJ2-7,CASSPRQGAQGEQYF,TGTGCCAGCAGCCCCCGACAGGGGGCGCAGGGAGAGCAGTACTTC
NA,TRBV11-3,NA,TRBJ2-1,CASSLRGSGDNEQFF,TGTGCCAGCAGCTTAAGGGGTTCGGGGGACAATGAGCAGTTCTTC
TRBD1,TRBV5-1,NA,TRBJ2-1,CASSLDGQGFNEQFF,TGCGCCAGCAGCTTGGACGGACAGGGGTTTAATGAGCAGTTCTTC
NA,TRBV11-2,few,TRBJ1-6,CASMTDNSPLHF,TGTGCCAGCATGACAGATAATTCACCCCTCCACTTT
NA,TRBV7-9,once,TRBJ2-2,CASSLDGVPTGELFF,TGTGCCAGCAGCTTAGATGGAGTACCTACCGGGGAGCTGTTTTTT